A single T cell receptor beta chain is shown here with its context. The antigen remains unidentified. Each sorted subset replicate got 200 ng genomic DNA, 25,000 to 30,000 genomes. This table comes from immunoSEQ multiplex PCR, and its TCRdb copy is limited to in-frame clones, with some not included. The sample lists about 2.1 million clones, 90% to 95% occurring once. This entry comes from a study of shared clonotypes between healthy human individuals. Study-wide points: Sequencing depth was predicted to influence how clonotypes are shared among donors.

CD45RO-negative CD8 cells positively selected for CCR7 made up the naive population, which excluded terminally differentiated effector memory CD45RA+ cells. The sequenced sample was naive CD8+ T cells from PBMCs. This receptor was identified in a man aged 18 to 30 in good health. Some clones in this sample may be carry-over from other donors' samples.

The CDR3 DNA reads TGTGCCAGTAGTCCCCGGGACTACACTGAAGCTTTCTTT. The encoded protein is CASSPRDYTEAFF. This sequence joins TRBV19 and TRBJ1-1, with D tentatively TRBD1 (5 bases). V was pared by 5 bases and J by 3 bases, with 10 bases between. The CDR3 contains 13 residues. Germline CDR1 is LNHDA and CDR2 is SQIVND (reference sequence).